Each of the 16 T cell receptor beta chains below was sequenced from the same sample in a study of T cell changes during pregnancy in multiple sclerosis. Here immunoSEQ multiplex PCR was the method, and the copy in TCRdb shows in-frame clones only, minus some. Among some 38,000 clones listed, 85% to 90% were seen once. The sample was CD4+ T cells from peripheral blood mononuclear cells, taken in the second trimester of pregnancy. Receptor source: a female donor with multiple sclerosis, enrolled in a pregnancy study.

CDR3 region: CASSLPGIYNEQFF. The CDR3 DNA follows: TGTGCCAGCAGCTTACCCGGGATATACAATGAGCAGTTCTTC. The chain recombines TRBV7-9 with TRBJ2-1, with D tentatively TRBD2 (5 bases). Per the germline V gene, CDR1 is SEHNR and CDR2 is FQNEAQ (reference sequence). V shed 2 bases and J shed 4 bases, with 9 bases lying between them. There are 14 residues in the CDR3.

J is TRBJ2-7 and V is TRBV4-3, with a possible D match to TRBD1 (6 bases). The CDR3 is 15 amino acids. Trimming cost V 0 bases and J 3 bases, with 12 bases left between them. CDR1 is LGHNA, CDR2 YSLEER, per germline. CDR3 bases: TGCGCCAGCAGCCAAGATATCACAGGGAACTACGAGCAGTACTTC. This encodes CASSQDITGNYEQYF.

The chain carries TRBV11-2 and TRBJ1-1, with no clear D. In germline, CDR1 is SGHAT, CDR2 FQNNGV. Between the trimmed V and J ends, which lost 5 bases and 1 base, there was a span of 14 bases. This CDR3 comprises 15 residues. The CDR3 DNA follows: TGTGCCAGCAGCCCCCGAATCCGGGAGAACACTGAAGCTTTCTTT. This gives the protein CASSPRIRENTEAFF.

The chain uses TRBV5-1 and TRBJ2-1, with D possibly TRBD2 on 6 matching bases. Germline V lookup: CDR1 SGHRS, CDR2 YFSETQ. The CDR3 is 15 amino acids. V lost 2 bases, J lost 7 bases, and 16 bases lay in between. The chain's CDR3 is CASSFLAALGNEQFF. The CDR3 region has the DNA TGCGCCAGCAGCTTCTTAGCGGCCCTTGGGAATGAGCAGTTCTTC. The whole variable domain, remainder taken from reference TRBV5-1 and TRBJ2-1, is KAGVTQTPRYLIKTRGQQVTLSCSPISGHRSVSWYQQTPGQGLQFLFEYFSETQRNKGNFPGRFSGRQFSNSRSEMNVSTLELGDSALYLCASSFLAALGNEQFFGPGTRLTVL.

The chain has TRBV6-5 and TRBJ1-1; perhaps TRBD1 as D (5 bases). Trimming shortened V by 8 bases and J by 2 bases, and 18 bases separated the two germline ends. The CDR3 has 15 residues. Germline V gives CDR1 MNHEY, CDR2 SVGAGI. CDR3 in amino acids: CASSAGALFNTEAFF. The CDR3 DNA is TGTGCCAGCTCAGCTGGGGCCCTTTTTAACACTGAAGCTTTCTTT.

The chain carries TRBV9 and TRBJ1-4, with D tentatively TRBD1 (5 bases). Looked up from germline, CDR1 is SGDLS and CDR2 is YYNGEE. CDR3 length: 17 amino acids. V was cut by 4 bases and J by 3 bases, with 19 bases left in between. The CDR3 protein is CASSPRGGEAPNEKLFF. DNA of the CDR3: TGTGCCAGCAGCCCCCGGGGGGGGGAGGCCCCTAATGAAAAACTGTTTTTT.

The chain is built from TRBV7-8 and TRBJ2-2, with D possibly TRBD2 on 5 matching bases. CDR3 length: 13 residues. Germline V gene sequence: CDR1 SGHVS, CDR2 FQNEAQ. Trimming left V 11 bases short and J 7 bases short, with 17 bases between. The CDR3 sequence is CASTEVINGELFF. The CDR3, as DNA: TGTGCCTCCACGGAGGTAATAAACGGGGAGCTGTTTTTT.

DNA for the CDR3: TGTGCCAGCAGCCGTCGGGGGGGGGCGAACACCGGGGAGCTGTTTTTT. Translating gives CASSRRGGANTGELFF. This rearrangement joins TRBV11-3 to TRBJ2-2; TRBD2 agrees at 8 bases. This CDR3 is built from 16 residues. In germline, CDR1 is SGHNT, CDR2 YENEEA. V dropped 5 bases and J dropped 0; count of bases not matched to a gene: 5.

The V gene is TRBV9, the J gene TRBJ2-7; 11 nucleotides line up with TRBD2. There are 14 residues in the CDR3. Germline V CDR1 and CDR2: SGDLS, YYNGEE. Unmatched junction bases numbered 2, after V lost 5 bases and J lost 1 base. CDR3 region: CASRGLADSYEQYF. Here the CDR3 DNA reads TGTGCCAGCAGGGGACTAGCGGATTCCTACGAGCAGTACTTC.

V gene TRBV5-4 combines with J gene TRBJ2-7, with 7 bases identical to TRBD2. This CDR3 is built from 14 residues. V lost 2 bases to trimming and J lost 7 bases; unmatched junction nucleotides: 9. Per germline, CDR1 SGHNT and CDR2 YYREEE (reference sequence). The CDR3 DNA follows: TGTGCCAGCAGCTTCGGTGGGAGGGCGAAAGAGCAGTACTTC. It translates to CASSFGGRAKEQYF.

Written as DNA, the CDR3 is TGCGCCAGCAGCCGCCAACAGGGGATCGGGGAGCTGTTTTTT. The encoded protein is CASSRQQGIGELFF. The V and J genes are TRBV4-3 and TRBJ2-2; 7 bases line up with TRBD1. The CDR3 sequence is 14 residues long. The V gene end was trimmed by 4 bases and the J gene end by 7 bases; junction bases not matched to a gene: 6. The germline V gene encodes CDR1 LGHNA and CDR2 YSLEER.

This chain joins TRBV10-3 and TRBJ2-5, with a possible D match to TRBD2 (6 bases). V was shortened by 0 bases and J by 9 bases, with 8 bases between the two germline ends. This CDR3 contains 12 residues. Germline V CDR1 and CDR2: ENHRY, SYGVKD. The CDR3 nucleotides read TGTGCCATCAGTGAGTCGGGGGGACCCCAGTACTTC. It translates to CAISESGGPQYF.

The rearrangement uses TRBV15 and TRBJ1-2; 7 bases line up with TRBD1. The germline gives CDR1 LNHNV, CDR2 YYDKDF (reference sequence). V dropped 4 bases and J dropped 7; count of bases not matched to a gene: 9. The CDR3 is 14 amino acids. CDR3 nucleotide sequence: TGTGCCACCAGCATAAGGACGACAGGGTCTGGCTACACCTTC. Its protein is CATSIRTTGSGYTF.

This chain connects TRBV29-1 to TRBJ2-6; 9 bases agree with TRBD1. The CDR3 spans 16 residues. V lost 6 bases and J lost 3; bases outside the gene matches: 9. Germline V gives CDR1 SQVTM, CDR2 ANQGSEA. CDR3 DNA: TGCAGCGTACCGGGACAGGGATTGTTTGGGGCCAACGTCCTGACTTTC. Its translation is CSVPGQGLFGANVLTF.

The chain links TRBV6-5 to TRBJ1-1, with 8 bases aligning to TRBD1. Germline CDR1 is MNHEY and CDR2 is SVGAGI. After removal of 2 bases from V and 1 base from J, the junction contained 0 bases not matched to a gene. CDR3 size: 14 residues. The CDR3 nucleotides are TGTGCCAGCAGTTACGGACAGGGGAACACTGAAGCTTTCTTT. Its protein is CASSYGQGNTEAFF.

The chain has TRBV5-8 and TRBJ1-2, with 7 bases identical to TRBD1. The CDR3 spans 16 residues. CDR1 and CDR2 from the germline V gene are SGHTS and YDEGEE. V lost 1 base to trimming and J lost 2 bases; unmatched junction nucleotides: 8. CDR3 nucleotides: TGTGCCAGCAGCTTGACAGGGACAGACTACAACTATGGCTACACCTTC. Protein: CASSLTGTDYNYGYTF.